This paragraph covers one T cell receptor (beta chain) sequence. Clones were read by immunoSEQ multiplex PCR, and TCRdb kept only the in-frame ones, dropping some. The repertoire holds some 200,000 clones, with about 79% as singletons. These data come from a study of blood T cell repertoires in COVID-19. Study information: T cells, B-cell-depleted T cells, or PBMCs provided the cDNA or gDNA that served as material.

Trimming left V 2 bases short and J 7 bases short, with 9 bases between. The CDR3 totals 13 residues. CDR1 and CDR2 (germline): MNHEY, SMNVEV (reference sequence). Sequenced: peripheral blood. The chain joins TRBV27 to TRBJ2-1, with TRBD2 as a possible D gene (5 bases). This TCR came from a woman in her 70s with acute or convalescent COVID-19. This chain's CDR3 is CASSLGRTNEQFF. CDR3 nucleotide sequence: TGTGCCAGCAGTTTAGGGCGGACTAATGAGCAGTTCTTC.